This TCR beta chain was sequenced in a study of shared clonotypes between healthy human individuals. On the study more broadly: Each donor contributed plates that comprised three CD4 naive, three CD4 memory, two CD8 naive and one CD8 memory. Findings of the study overall: Naive subsets, compared against memory subsets, generally had larger estimated richness values.

Researchers partitioned CD4+ cells into CD45RA+ naive and CD45RA-negative memory subsets. Original processing methods: With immunoSEQ giving junction-only sequences and no quality scores, filtering differed. Generated by immunoSEQ multiplex PCR, the TCRdb table keeps only in-frame clones and is missing some. V, J and clone size derive from that table, while D and trimming were established from the DNA sequence. Of over a million clones in the sample, roughly 96% were seen once. The V gene lost 4 bases and the J gene lost 1 base, with 11 bases spanning the gap. CDR3 size: 14 residues. Germline CDR1 is SGHRS and CDR2 is YFSETQ. The table lists this clone with a count of one. The antigen remains undetermined.

The TCR comes from a man aged 25-40 years in good health. Sequenced sample: naive CD4+ T cells sorted from blood. As to subset: CD45RA+ positively selected. J is TRBJ1-1 and V is TRBV5-1, with a weak D call TRBD1 (5 bases). CDR3 DNA: TGCGCCAGCAGCAGGGGACCGCCGAACACTGAAGCTTTCTTT. Its protein product is CASSRGPPNTEAFF.